This T cell receptor beta chain emerged from a study of blood T cell repertoires in COVID-19. The CDR3 has 15 residues. V shed 4 bases and J shed 5 bases, with 17 bases lying between them. CDR1 and CDR2 (germline): SNHLY, FYNNEI. The method was immunoSEQ multiplex PCR; TCRdb's version includes in-frame clones alone and lacks a portion of them. This table has about 64,000 clones, 80% to 95% appearing once. The chain couples TRBV2 to TRBJ2-5; D call uncertain. The receptor was isolated from a woman aged 80 or over with active COVID-19. Source material: peripheral blood. Here the CDR3 DNA reads TGTGCCAGCAGTGTTCCGGTCTCTCTACGTGAGACCCAGTACTTC. This codes for CASSVPVSLRETQYF. The full variable domain, rest sourced from reference TRBV2 and TRBJ2-5, is EPEVTQTPSHQVTQMGQEVILRCVPISNHLYFYWYRQILGQKVEFLVSFYNNEISEKSEIFDDQFSVERPDGSNFTLKIRSTKLEDSAMYFCASSVPVSLRETQYFGPGTRLLVL.